The 6 T cell receptor beta chains below were found in one sample sequenced in a study of T-cell reconstitution after alpha-beta-depleted transplantation in children. The TCRbeta library incorporated unique molecular identifiers. TCRdb independently ran MiXCR on the PCR reads; one entry per CDR3 protein. The repertoire consists of around 400,000 distinct CDR3 sequences, with about a fifth occurring once and the leading ten covering over 3.5%. The sample in question was PBMCs from the stem cell graft donor, obtained from the stem cell graft. All receptors come from a human donor who donated a stem cell graft to a child with acute myeloid leukemia.

There are a few counts of this clonotype. The chain uses TRBV6-5 and TRBJ1-2; D is uncertain. The CDR3 sequence is 12 residues long. V lost 6 bases, J lost 4 bases, and 9 bases lay in between. Germline CDR1 reads MNHEY; CDR2 reads SVGAGI. In nucleotides, the CDR3 is TGTGCCAGCAGCCTCGATGCCTATGGCTACACCTTC. Protein product: CASSLDAYGYTF.

Here the CDR3 DNA reads TGTGCCACCAGTGATTCAGTGATAGCGGGAGTTATGTACAATGAGCAGTTCTTC. Amino acids: CATSDSVIAGVMYNEQFF. This chain joins TRBV24-1 and TRBJ2-1; TRBD2 matches at 9 bases. CDR1 is KGHDR and CDR2 is SFDVKD in the germline V gene. This CDR3 spans 18 amino acids. The junction had 11 bases not matched to a gene; V was cut back by 2 bases and J by 4 bases.

The table lists this clonotype with a few counts. The chain couples TRBV5-1 to TRBJ2-2; the D is unclear. Trimming stripped 4 bases from V and 2 bases from J, with 12 bases between. The CDR3 loop spans 15 amino acids. Germline loops: CDR1 SGHRS, CDR2 YFSETQ. The CDR3: CASSHDHINTGELFF. Written as DNA, the CDR3 is TGCGCCAGCAGCCATGACCACATTAACACCGGGGAGCTGTTTTTT.

This clonotype was detected only a few times. The chain couples TRBV20-1 to TRBJ2-7; no reliable D call. Germline V CDR1 and CDR2: DFQATT, SNEGSKA (reference sequence). The CDR3 totals 11 residues. V was clipped by 1 base and J by 6 bases, with 7 bases between them. In nucleotides, the CDR3 is TGCAGTGCTAGAGTTCTTTCCGAGCAGTACTTC. Translation: CSARVLSEQYF.

Many counts were recorded for this clonotype. V gene TRBV29-1 combines with J gene TRBJ2-2, with 7 bases identical to TRBD2. Germline V gene lookup returns CDR1 SQVTM and CDR2 ANQGSEA. This CDR3 has 15 amino acids. After removal of 7 bases from V and 3 bases from J, the junction contained 11 bases not matched to a gene. The CDR3 DNA reads TGCAGCGCCTCGCGGGCGGGAGCGGACACCGGGGAGCTGTTTTTT. Its protein product is CSASRAGADTGELFF.

This clonotype was seen ten or more times. This rearrangement joins TRBV12-3 or TRBV12-4 to TRBJ2-2; tentatively, D is TRBD2 (6 bases). The V end was cut by 6 bases, the J end by 9 bases, with 8 bases between. This CDR3 has 11 amino acids. CDR3 bases: TGTGCCAGCAGCCTAGCGTGGGAGCTGTTTTTT. Its protein product is CASSLAWELFF.